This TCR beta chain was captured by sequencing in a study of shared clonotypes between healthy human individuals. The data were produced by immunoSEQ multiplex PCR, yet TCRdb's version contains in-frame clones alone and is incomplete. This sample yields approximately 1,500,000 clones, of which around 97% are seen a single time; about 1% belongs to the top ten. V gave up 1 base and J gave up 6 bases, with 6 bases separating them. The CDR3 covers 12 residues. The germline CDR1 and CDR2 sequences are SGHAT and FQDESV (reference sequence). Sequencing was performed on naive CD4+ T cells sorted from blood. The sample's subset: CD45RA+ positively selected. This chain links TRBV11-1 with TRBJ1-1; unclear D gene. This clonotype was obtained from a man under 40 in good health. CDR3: CASSLGIPEAFF. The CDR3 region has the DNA TGTGCCAGCAGCTTAGGAATCCCTGAAGCTTTCTTT.